This T cell receptor (beta chain) was profiled in a study of blood T cells in healthy people across ages. Notes on the study in general: Donors of long life had a larger count of naive CD4+ cells and greater diversity than aged donors.

This clonotype was detected only a few times. The antigen remains unidentified. V lost 2 bases and J 5 bases, leaving 13 bases between the germline ends. Germline-derived CDR1 and CDR2 are SNHLY and FYNNEI. This CDR3 has 15 amino acids. With a J-beta primer mix and a sample-barcoded 5' primer, a second PCR ran 7 to 11 cycles. TCRdb re-analysed the 5' RACE reads in MiXCR, keeping a single row per CDR3 protein. This sample has over a million distinct CDR3 sequences, with 40% to 45% found just once. This TCR was sampled from a woman in her fifties or sixties in good health. This sequence joins TRBV2 and TRBJ1-5; D is possibly TRBD1 (6 bases). Sequencing used blood. CDR3 sequence reads: CASSETGRSDQPQHF. The CDR3 nucleotides read TGTGCCAGCAGTGAAACAGGGCGCTCGGATCAGCCCCAGCATTTT.